These T cell receptor beta chains were read from a single sample in a study of blood T cell repertoires in COVID-19. TCRdb's copy holds only in-frame clones and misses some; the assay was immunoSEQ multiplex PCR. The sample contains tens of thousands of clones, roughly 88% of which appear only once. Material for sequencing was peripheral blood. The receptors derive from a man between 60 and 75 years old with acute or convalescent COVID-19. Each CDR3 is given without its conserved first and last residue. Each record gives: J gene, V gene, CDR3 protein.

TRBJ2-1 TRBV11-2 ASSSWTGEYGNEQF
TRBJ1-2 TRBV4-1 ASSQEFSGRRYNYGYT
TRBJ2-2 TRBV11-2 ASSLNRGPNTGELF
TRBJ1-2 TRBV13 ASSPTGLSYGYT
TRBJ1-2 TRBV28 ASSLPPGGYGYT
TRBJ1-2 TRBV27 ASRPTTGAPYGYT
TRBJ1-2 TRBV5-4 ASSPPAGLDYGYT
TRBJ1-2 TRBV28 ASSPYRANYGYT
TRBJ1-2 TRBV7-3 ATRGQGSYGYT
TRBJ1-6 TRBV28 ASSPSGGAGGYYNSPLH
TRBJ1-1 TRBV5-1 ASSLASGLNTEAF
TRBJ1-1 TRBV9 ASSAQQGLGTTEAF
TRBJ2-2 TRBV3-1/TRBV3-2 ASSATSGRWDGELF
TRBJ1-6 TRBV19 ASTPGGSPLH
TRBJ2-7 TRBV7-2 ASSLVDRGTYEQY